The 14 T cell receptor beta chains below were found in one sample sequenced in a study of blood T cell repertoires in COVID-19. Data came from immunoSEQ multiplex PCR; TCRdb stores just in-frame clones and leaves some out. The repertoire consists of approximately 200,000 clones, with about four fifths occurring once and the leading ten covering around 3.5%. Sequenced: PBMCs or T cells enriched from blood (not recorded which). The receptors stem from a woman aged 25 to 39 who had recovered from COVID-19.

This clone was found many times. V gene TRBV6-1 combines with J gene TRBJ1-6; 9 nucleotides agree with TRBD1. Losses at the gene ends were 1 base for V and 5 bases for J; bases not matched to a gene: 0. Germline CDR1 and CDR2: MNHNS and SASEGT. CDR3 length: 15 amino acids. The CDR3 DNA reads TGTGCCAGCAGTGAAGGGACAGGGGATAATTCACCCCTCCACTTT. It encodes CASSEGTGDNSPLHF.

CDR3 sequence reads: CASSQGLRPRGSGNTIYF. CDR3 nucleotide sequence: TGCGCCAGCAGCCAAGGGCTGAGACCCAGGGGTAGTGGAAACACCATATATTTT. The chain employs TRBV4-1 and TRBJ1-3, with D possibly matching TRBD1 (6 bases). V dropped 1 base and J dropped 3 bases, with 19 bases sitting between them. The CDR3 is 18 residues long. Per the germline V gene, CDR1 is MGHRA and CDR2 is YSYEKL.

This chain uses TRBV5-4 with TRBJ1-6; 10 bases are shared with TRBD1. Germline CDR1 is SGHNT and CDR2 is YYREEE (reference sequence). The CDR3 length is 17 residues. Germline trimming cut 3 bases from V and 4 bases from J; bases unmatched to any gene: 7. CDR3 coding DNA: TGTGCCAGCAGCTCCCGGCGGGGACAGGGGTATAATTCACCCCTCCACTTT. This encodes CASSSRRGQGYNSPLHF.

The rearrangement links TRBV7-2 to TRBJ2-7; D is perhaps TRBD2 (5 bases). V was trimmed by 5 bases and J by 3 bases, leaving 8 bases between them. The length of the CDR3 is 12 residues. Germline CDR1 reads SGHTA; CDR2 reads FQGNSA. Here the CDR3 reads CASSPGSYEQYV. The CDR3 bases are TGTGCCAGCAGCCCGGGAAGCTACGAGCAGTACGTC.

The chain employs TRBV5-1 and TRBJ2-7; 9 bases match TRBD1. This CDR3 has 14 amino acids. With V trimmed by 2 bases and J by 3 bases, 3 bases remained unmatched. CDR1 SGHRS and CDR2 YFSETQ come from the germline V gene. CDR3 sequence: CASSFGTGNYEQYF. In DNA form, the CDR3 reads TGCGCCAGCAGCTTCGGGACAGGGAACTACGAGCAGTACTTC.

Here the CDR3 reads CASSMWGRAAYNEQFF. CDR3 coding DNA: TGTGCCAGTAGTATGTGGGGGAGGGCCGCCTACAATGAGCAGTTCTTC. The rearrangement links TRBV19 to TRBJ2-1, with TRBD2 matching 7 bases. The CDR3 loop spans 16 amino acids. The V segment lost 3 bases and the J segment 2 bases; nucleotides outside the gene matches: 7. Germline loops: CDR1 LNHDA, CDR2 SQIVND (reference sequence).

This chain joins TRBV27 and TRBJ2-4, with 8 bases fitting TRBD1. CDR3 size: 11 residues. The V gene end was trimmed by 10 bases and the J gene end by 7 bases; junction bases not matched to a gene: 3. CDR1 is MNHEY, CDR2 SMNVEV, per germline (reference sequence). CDR3 nucleotide sequence: TGTGCCACCTGGACAGGGAACATTCAGTACTTC. It is translated as CATWTGNIQYF.

The rearrangement uses TRBV11-2 and TRBJ2-5, with a possible D match to TRBD1 (6 bases). The germline V gene has CDR1 SGHAT and CDR2 FQNNGV. V was clipped by 2 bases and J by 0 bases, with 10 bases between them. CDR3 length equals 15 residues. The CDR3 DNA follows: TGTGCCAGCAGCTTACTGGGGGCGTACCAAGAGACCCAGTACTTC. This translates into CASSLLGAYQETQYF. The full variable domain, rest sourced from reference TRBV11-2 and TRBJ2-5, is EAGVAQSPRYKIIEKRQSVAFWCNPISGHATLYWYQQILGQGPKLLIQFQNNGVVDDSQLPKDRFSAERLKGVDSTLKIQPAKLEDSAVYLCASSLLGAYQETQYFGPGTRLLVL.

This clone turned up a few times. The chain uses TRBV28 and TRBJ1-1, with TRBD1 identical over 7 bases. The CDR3 is 14 amino acids. J gave up 1 base and V 9 bases, and 8 bases lay outside the gene matches. Per the germline V gene, CDR1 is MDHEN and CDR2 is SYDVKM. The CDR3 reads CASPPRGRNTEAFF. CDR3 bases: TGTGCCAGTCCGCCCAGGGGGAGGAACACTGAAGCTTTCTTT.

The chain uses TRBV9 and TRBJ2-3, with 7 bases that match TRBD2. Unmatched junction bases numbered 8, after V lost 4 bases and J lost 6 bases. This CDR3 region has 14 residues. The germline gives CDR1 SGDLS, CDR2 YYNGEE. This CDR3 reads CASSPTSARDTQYF. As DNA, the CDR3 is TGTGCCAGCAGCCCTACTAGCGCGCGGGATACGCAGTATTTT.

The chain is built from TRBV27 and TRBJ2-7; maybe TRBD2 (6 bases). V was shortened by 1 base and J by 3 bases, with 13 bases between the two germline ends. Germline CDR1 reads MNHEY; CDR2 reads SMNVEV (reference sequence). The length of the CDR3 is 15 residues. This CDR3 reads CASSLYGGGGYEQYV. The CDR3 DNA reads as TGTGCCAGCAGTTTATATGGGGGAGGAGGCTACGAGCAGTACGTC.

This chain uses TRBV11-3 with TRBJ2-7; D unclear. Per the germline V gene, CDR1 is SGHNT and CDR2 is YENEEA. Deletions cut 5 bases from V and 3 bases from J, with 14 bases between. This CDR3 spans 14 amino acids. CDR3 loop: CASSLGKTFYEQYF. The DNA of the CDR3 is TGTGCCAGCAGCCTTGGAAAGACTTTCTACGAGCAGTACTTC.

The chain links TRBV28 to TRBJ2-7, with 15 bases aligning to TRBD2. With 7 bases clipped from V and 3 bases from J, the junction kept 13 bases outside the gene matches. CDR3 length equals 18 residues. Germline values: CDR1 MDHEN, CDR2 SYDVKM. DNA for the CDR3: TGTGCCAGCACTCCGGGGGGACTAGCGGGAGGAGTAATCTACGAGCAGTACTTC. This encodes CASTPGGLAGGVIYEQYF.

J is TRBJ1-5 and V is TRBV7-8; TRBD1 might be the D (5 bases). Per the germline V gene, CDR1 is SGHVS and CDR2 is FQNEAQ. This CDR3 is built from 16 residues. V was clipped by 1 base and J by 2 bases, with 12 bases between them. The CDR3 protein is CASSLVAGGGNQPQHF. The CDR3 nucleotides are TGTGCCAGCAGCTTAGTGGCAGGAGGGGGCAATCAGCCCCAGCATTTT. Using reference TRBV7-8 and TRBJ1-5 for the parts outside the CDR3, the full variable domain is GAGVSQSPRYKVAKRGQDVALRCDPISGHVSLFWYQQALGQGPEFLTYFQNEAQLDKSGLPSDRFFAERPEGSVSTLKIQRTQQEDSAVYLCASSLVAGGGNQPQHFGDGTRLSIL.